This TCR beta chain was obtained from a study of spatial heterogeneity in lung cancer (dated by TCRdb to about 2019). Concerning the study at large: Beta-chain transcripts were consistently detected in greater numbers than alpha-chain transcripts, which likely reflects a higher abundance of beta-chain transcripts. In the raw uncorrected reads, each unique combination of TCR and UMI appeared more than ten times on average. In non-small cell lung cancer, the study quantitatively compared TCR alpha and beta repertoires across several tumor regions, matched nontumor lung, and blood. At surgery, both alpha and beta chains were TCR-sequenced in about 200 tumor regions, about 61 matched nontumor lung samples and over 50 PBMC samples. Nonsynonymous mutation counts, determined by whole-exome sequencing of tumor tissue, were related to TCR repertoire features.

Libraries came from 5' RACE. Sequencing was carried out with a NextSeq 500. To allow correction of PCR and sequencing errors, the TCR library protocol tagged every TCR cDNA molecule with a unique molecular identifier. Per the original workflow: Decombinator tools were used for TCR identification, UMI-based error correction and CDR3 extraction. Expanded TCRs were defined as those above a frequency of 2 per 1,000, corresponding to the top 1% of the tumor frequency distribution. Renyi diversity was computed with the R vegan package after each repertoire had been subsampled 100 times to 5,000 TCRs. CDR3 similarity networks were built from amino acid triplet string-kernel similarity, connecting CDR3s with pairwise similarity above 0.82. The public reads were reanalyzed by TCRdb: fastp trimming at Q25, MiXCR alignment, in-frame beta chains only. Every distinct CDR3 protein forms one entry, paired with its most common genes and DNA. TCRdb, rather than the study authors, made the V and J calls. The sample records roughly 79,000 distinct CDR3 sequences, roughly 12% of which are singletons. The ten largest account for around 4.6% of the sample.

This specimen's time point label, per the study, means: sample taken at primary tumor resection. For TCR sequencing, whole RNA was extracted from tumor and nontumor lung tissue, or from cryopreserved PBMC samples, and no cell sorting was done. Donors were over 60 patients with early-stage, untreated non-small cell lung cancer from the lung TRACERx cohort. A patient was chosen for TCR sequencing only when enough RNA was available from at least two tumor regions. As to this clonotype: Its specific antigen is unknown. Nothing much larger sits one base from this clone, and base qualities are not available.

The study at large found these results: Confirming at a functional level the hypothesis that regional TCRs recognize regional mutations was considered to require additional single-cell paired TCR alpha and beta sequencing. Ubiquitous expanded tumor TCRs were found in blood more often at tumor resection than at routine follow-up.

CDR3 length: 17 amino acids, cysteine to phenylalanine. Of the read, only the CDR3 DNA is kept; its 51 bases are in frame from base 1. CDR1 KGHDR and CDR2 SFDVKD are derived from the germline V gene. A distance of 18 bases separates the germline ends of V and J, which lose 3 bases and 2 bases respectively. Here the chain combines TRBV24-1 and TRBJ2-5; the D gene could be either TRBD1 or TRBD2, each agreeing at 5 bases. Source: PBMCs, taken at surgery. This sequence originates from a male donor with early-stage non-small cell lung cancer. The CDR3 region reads CATSDRSGTGPQETQYF. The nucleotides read TGTGCCACCAGTGATCGTTCAGGTACGGGGCCTCAAGAGACCCAGTACTTC.